The rows below give T cell receptor beta chains drawn from one sample of a study of beta chain features in type 1 diabetes. Produced via immunoSEQ multiplex PCR; TCRdb's table is partial and in-frame only. In the table there are 500,000 to 850,000 clones, 11% to 15% of which are singletons. The sample was naive CD4+ T cells from blood. The source of these receptors is a man aged 18 to 30 with type 1 diabetes. Each CDR3 is given with its conserved first and last residue. D genes are given only for firm matches. For some rows the clone size is stated as once, few or many, or as a class when expanded; others skip it.

15 | few | - | TRBJ2-1 | TRBV11-2 | TGTGCCAGCAGCTTTCTTTTGGGGGGCCGGGATGAGCAGTTCTTC | CASSFLLGGRDEQFF
12 | - | - | TRBJ2-5 | TRBV2 | TGTGCCAGCAGGTGGGACCAAGAGACCCAGTACTTC | CASRWDQETQYF
16 | - | - | TRBJ2-5 | TRBV4-3 | TGCGCCAGCAGCCAAGCTGCAGGGGTCGCCCGAGAGACCCAGTACTTC | CASSQAAGVARETQYF
15 | - | TRBD2 | TRBJ2-3 | TRBV29-1 | TGCAGCGTCGAACACCTAGCGGGGGGGCGAGATACGCAGTATTTT | CSVEHLAGGRDTQYF
14 | - | - | TRBJ2-2 | TRBV5-1 | TGCGCCAGCAGCTTGAACGCGAACACCGGGGAGCTGTTTTTT | CASSLNANTGELFF
14 | - | - | TRBJ2-7 | TRBV6-6 | TGTGCCAGCAGTTACCTGGCCACCCCGAGGGAGCAGTACTTC | CASSYLATPREQYF
16 | - | TRBD2 | TRBJ2-3 | TRBV30 | TGTGCCTGGAGTGGGGTCGGGCTAGCGGGACAAGATACGCAGTATTTT | CAWSGVGLAGQDTQYF
13 | few | - | TRBJ1-6 | TRBV2 | TGTGCCAGCAGTGTGCAGGTTGGTTCACCCCTCCACTTT | CASSVQVGSPLHF
15 | few | - | TRBJ2-1 | TRBV18 | TGTGCCAGCTCACCACAACTAGTACCTGACAATGAGCAGTTCTTC | CASSPQLVPDNEQFF
20 | few | TRBD2 | TRBJ2-7 | TRBV15 | TGTGCCACCAGCAGGGATGGGGGTCCGGGACTAGCGGGTTCCTCCTACGAGCAGTACTTC | CATSRDGGPGLAGSSYEQYF
17 | few | TRBD1 | TRBJ2-7 | TRBV7-2 | TGTGCCAGCAGCCTCCCCTCCGGGACAGGGCCCTCCTACGAGCAGTACTTC | CASSLPSGTGPSYEQYF
17 | few | TRBD1 | TRBJ2-3 | TRBV4-3 | TGCGCCAGCAGCCAAGCACTCGGGCAGGGGGTGGGAGATACGCAGTATTTT | CASSQALGQGVGDTQYF
15 | few | TRBD2 | TRBJ2-3 | TRBV5-1 | TGCGCCAGCAGCTTGGGAGGACTAGCGCCAGATACGCAGTATTTT | CASSLGGLAPDTQYF
14 | - | - | TRBJ1-2 | TRBV19 | TGTGCCAGTAGTATCGGGACCTCTAACTATGGCTACACCTTC | CASSIGTSNYGYTF
13 | - | TRBD1 | TRBJ2-5 | TRBV5-1 | TGCGCCAGCAGCCCGGACAGGGGAGAGACCCAGTACTTC | CASSPDRGETQYF
15 | - | - | TRBJ2-3 | TRBV30 | TGTGCCTGGAAACAAAAGGCTTTCGTCTCAGATACGCAGTATTTT | CAWKQKAFVSDTQYF
14 | - | - | TRBJ2-2 | TRBV5-4 | TGTGCCAGCAGCTTGCCCCTGAACACCGGGGAGCTGTTTTTT | CASSLPLNTGELFF
14 | few | - | TRBJ1-1 | TRBV4-1 | TGCGCCAGCAGCCGAAAATCGGGAGACACTGAAGCTTTCTTT | CASSRKSGDTEAFF
15 | - | TRBD1 | TRBJ1-2 | TRBV27 | TGTGCCAGCAGACCATCGGGACAGGGGAAAGGTGGCTACACCTTC | CASRPSGQGKGGYTF
20 | few | - | TRBJ2-6 | TRBV5-1 | TGCGCCAGCAGCTTGGCCAGTTTAGTGGCAGGGGAATGGGGGGCCAACGTCCTGACTTTC | CASSLASLVAGEWGANVLTF
12 | - | - | TRBJ2-1 | TRBV19 | TGTGCCAGTAGTACCGTGTACAATGAGCAGTTCTTC | CASSTVYNEQFF
16 | - | TRBD2 | TRBJ2-5 | TRBV6-1 | TGTGCCAGCAGTGAAGCTGTCGGGAGGCCCAGGGAGACCCAGTACTTC | CASSEAVGRPRETQYF
15 | few | - | TRBJ1-1 | TRBV28 | TGTGCCAGCAGTCGCACCGCTCTTCCGGTCACTGAAGCTTTCTTT | CASSRTALPVTEAFF
17 | - | TRBD1 | TRBJ2-6 | TRBV5-1 | TGCGCCAGCAGCTGGGGACAGACCCGCTTGGGGGCCAACGTCCTGACTTTC | CASSWGQTRLGANVLTF
13 | once | - | TRBJ1-2 | TRBV6-5 | TGTGCCAGCAGTTGGGTGCTCGACTATGGCTACACCTTC | CASSWVLDYGYTF
16 | - | TRBD1 | TRBJ1-5 | TRBV6-1 | TGTGCCAGCAGTGACCCGGGGCAGGGGGCCCATCAGCCCCAGCATTTT | CASSDPGQGAHQPQHF
14 | few | - | TRBJ2-7 | TRBV27 | TGTGCCAGCAGTCAAACGAGTAATTACTACGAGCAGTACTTC | CASSQTSNYYEQYF
15 | - | - | TRBJ2-2 | TRBV2 | TGTGCCAGCAAAGGGACATACGGGACTGGCGGGGAGCTGTTTTTT | CASKGTYGTGGELFF
17 | few | TRBD2 | TRBJ2-3 | TRBV11-2 | TGTGCCAGCAGCTCGCGGACTAGCGCAGCTAGCACAGATACGCAGTATTTT | CASSSRTSAASTDTQYF
15 | - | - | TRBJ1-2 | TRBV4-3 | TGCGCCAGCAGCCAACACCTTCTGGGCGATCGTGGCTACACCTTC | CASSQHLLGDRGYTF
15 | - | - | TRBJ1-1 | TRBV6-5 | TGTGCCAGCAGTTATGCTATCGGTCTGAACACTGAAGCTTTCTTT | CASSYAIGLNTEAFF
14 | - | TRBD1 | TRBJ2-7 | TRBV6-5 | TGTGCCAGCAGTAACCCGGGACAGGCTTACGAGCAGTACTTC | CASSNPGQAYEQYF
16 | - | TRBD2 | TRBJ2-7 | TRBV7-2 | TGTGCCAGCAGCTCCATGGGAAGCGGGGAGCCCTACGAGCAGTACTTC | CASSSMGSGEPYEQYF
20 | - | TRBD2 | TRBJ2-1 | TRBV14 | TGTGCCAGCAGCCAAGACGGGACTAGCGGGAGGGCCGCATATTACAATGAGCAGTTCTTC | CASSQDGTSGRAAYYNEQFF
14 | - | TRBD1 | TRBJ2-7 | TRBV7-9 | TGTGCCAGCAGCCCGACAGGGTACTCCTACGAGCAGTACTTC | CASSPTGYSYEQYF
13 | - | TRBD1 | TRBJ2-7 | TRBV29-1 | TGCAGCGCCGTCGGGGGACAGGGCTACGAGCAGTACTTC | CSAVGGQGYEQYF
16 | - | TRBD2 | TRBJ2-3 | TRBV6-1 | TGTGCCAGCAGTGGTGTTAGCGGGAGGTTGACAGATACGCAGTATTTT | CASSGVSGRLTDTQYF
13 | few | - | TRBJ1-2 | TRBV11-2 | TGTGCCAGCAGCTTAGAGGAAGGGAGTGGCTACACCTTC | CASSLEEGSGYTF
15 | - | TRBD1 | TRBJ1-2 | TRBV6-5 | TGTGCCAGCAGTTGGGGACAGGGGGACCTCGATGGCTACACCTTC | CASSWGQGDLDGYTF
13 | many | - | TRBJ2-6 | TRBV7-2 | TGTGCCAGCAGCTTCTCTGGGGCCAACGTCCTGACTTTC | CASSFSGANVLTF
13 | - | TRBD1 | TRBJ2-1 | TRBV19 | TGTGCCAGTAGTCGGACAGGTAGGGATGAGCAGTTCTTC | CASSRTGRDEQFF
13 | few | - | TRBJ2-5 | TRBV9 | TGTGCCAGCAGCGGCGGGTACCAAGAGACCCAGTACTTC | CASSGGYQETQYF
15 | - | - | TRBJ2-5 | TRBV9 | TGTGCCAGCAGCATAGGGGGGACAGCCCTGCGGACCCAGTACTTC | CASSIGGTALRTQYF
13 | few | - | TRBJ2-7 | TRBV11-1 | TGTGCCAGCAGCTTAATTAGCGGCTACGAGCAGTACTTC | CASSLISGYEQYF
13 | few | - | TRBJ2-2 | TRBV7-2 | TGTGCCAGCAGCTTAGGGAGGGTCGGGGAGCTGTTTTTT | CASSLGRVGELFF
14 | - | TRBD1 | TRBJ1-1 | TRBV27 | TGTGCCAGCAGTCGACGGACAGGGAACACTGAAGCTTTCTTT | CASSRRTGNTEAFF
14 | few | - | TRBJ2-5 | TRBV5-1 | TGCGCCAGCAGCGACGGGACTTCCAAAGAGACCCAGTACTTC | CASSDGTSKETQYF
14 | few | TRBD2 | TRBJ2-5 | TRBV6-6 | TGTGCCAGCAGTTACTCGGGCGGGAGAGAGACCCAGTACTTC | CASSYSGGRETQYF
15 | few | TRBD2 | TRBJ2-7 | TRBV6-6 | TGTGCCAGCAGTTACCCAGCGGGAGCCGTCTACGAGCAGTACTTC | CASSYPAGAVYEQYF
15 | - | - | TRBJ2-2 | TRBV7-9 | TGTGCCAGCAACCCCGGGACTCTGAACACCGGGGAGCTGTTTTTT | CASNPGTLNTGELFF
12 | - | - | TRBJ2-1 | TRBV30 | TGTGCCTTTGACAACTCCTACAATGAGCAGTTCTTC | CAFDNSYNEQFF
18 | - | - | TRBJ2-7 | TRBV4-1 | TGCGCCAGCAGCCAAGATTTCGCAAAGGGTGGGATCTCCTACGAGCAGTACTTC | CASSQDFAKGGISYEQYF
15 | - | - | TRBJ2-2 | TRBV5-1 | TGCGCCAGCAGCTTGCGTCCCAGAGGAACCGGGGAGCTGTTTTTT | CASSLRPRGTGELFF
15 | - | TRBD2 | TRBJ2-3 | TRBV29-1 | TGCAGCCTTTCTCGGACTAGCGGGAGGTTGGATACGCAGTATTTT | CSLSRTSGRLDTQYF
16 | few | TRBD2 | TRBJ2-3 | TRBV11-3 | TGTGCCAGCAGCTCGTCGCGGGGGACTAGCACAGATACGCAGTATTTT | CASSSSRGTSTDTQYF
15 | - | - | TRBJ2-1 | TRBV7-2 | TGTGCCAGCAGCTCACAGGGTTTCTCCTACAATGAGCAGTTCTTC | CASSSQGFSYNEQFF
13 | - | - | TRBJ2-1 | TRBV5-4 | TGTGCCAGCAGCTTACCAGAAAACAATGAGCAGTTCTTC | CASSLPENNEQFF
14 | few | - | TRBJ1-2 | TRBV5-4 | TGTGCCAGCAGCGCGGACAGAAGGGACTATGGCTACACCTTC | CASSADRRDYGYTF
14 | - | - | TRBJ2-5 | TRBV7-9 | TGTGCCAGCAGCCCGGGACCCCCCAAGAAGACCCAGTACTTC | CASSPGPPKKTQYF